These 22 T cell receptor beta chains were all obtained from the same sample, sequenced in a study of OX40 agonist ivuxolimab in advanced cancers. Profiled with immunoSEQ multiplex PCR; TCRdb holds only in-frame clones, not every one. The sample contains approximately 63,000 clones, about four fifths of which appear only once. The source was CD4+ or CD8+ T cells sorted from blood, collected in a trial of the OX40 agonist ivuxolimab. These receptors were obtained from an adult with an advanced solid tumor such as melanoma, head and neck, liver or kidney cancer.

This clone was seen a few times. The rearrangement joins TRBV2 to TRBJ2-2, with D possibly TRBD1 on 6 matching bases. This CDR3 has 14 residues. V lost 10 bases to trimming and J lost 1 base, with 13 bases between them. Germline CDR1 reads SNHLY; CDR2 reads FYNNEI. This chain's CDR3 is CATRTQGNTGELFF. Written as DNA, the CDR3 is TGTGCCACCCGGACACAGGGGAACACCGGGGAGCTGTTTTTT.

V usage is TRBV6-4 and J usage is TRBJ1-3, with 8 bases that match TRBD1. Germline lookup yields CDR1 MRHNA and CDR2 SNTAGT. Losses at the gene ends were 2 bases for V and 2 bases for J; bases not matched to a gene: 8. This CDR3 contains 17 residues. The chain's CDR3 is CASSDGNRGGTGNTIYF. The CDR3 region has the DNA TGTGCCAGCAGTGACGGTAACAGGGGGGGAACTGGAAACACCATATATTTT.

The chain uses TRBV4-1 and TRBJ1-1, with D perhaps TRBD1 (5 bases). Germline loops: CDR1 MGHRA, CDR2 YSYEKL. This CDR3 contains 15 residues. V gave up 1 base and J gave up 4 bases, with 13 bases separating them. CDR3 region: CASSQGAIGGTEAFF. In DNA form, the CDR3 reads TGCGCCAGCAGCCAAGGGGCCATCGGGGGCACTGAAGCTTTCTTT.

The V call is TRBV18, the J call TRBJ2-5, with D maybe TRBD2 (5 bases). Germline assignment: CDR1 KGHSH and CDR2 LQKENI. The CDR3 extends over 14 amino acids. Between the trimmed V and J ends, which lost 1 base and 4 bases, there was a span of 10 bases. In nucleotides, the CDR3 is TGTGCCAGCTCACCACTTACTAGTCGAGAGACCCAGTACTTC. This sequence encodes CASSPLTSRETQYF.

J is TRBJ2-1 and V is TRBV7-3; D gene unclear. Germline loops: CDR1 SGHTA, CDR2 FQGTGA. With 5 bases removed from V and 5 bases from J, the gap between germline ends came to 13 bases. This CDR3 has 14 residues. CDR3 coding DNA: TGTGCCAGCAGCCCGACCCCTGGGGACAATGAGCAGTTCTTC. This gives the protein CASSPTPGDNEQFF.

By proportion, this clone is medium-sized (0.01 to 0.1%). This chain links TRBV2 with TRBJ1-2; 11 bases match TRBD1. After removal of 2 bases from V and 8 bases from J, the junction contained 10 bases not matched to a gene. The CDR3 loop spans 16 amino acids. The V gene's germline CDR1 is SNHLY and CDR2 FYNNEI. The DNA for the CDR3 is TGTGCCAGCAGTGAAAATCTCGGACAGGGGGCCCGGGGCTACACCTTC. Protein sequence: CASSENLGQGARGYTF.

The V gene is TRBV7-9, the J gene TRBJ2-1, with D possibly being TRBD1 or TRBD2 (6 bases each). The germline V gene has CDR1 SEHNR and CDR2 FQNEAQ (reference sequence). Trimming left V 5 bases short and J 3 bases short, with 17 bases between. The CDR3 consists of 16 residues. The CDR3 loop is CASSPKEGEYYNEQFF. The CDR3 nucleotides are TGTGCCAGCAGCCCTAAGGAGGGGGAATACTACAATGAGCAGTTCTTC.

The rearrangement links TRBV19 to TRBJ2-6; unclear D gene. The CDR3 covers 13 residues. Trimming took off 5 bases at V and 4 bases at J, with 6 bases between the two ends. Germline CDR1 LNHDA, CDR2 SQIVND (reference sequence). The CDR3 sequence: CASSETGANVLTF. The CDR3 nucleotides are TGTGCCAGTAGTGAGACAGGGGCCAACGTCCTGACTTTC.

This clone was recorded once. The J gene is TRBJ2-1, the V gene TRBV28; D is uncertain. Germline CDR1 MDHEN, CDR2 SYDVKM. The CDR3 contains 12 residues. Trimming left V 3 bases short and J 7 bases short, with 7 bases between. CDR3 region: CASSLGWNEQFF. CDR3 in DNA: TGTGCCAGCAGTTTGGGGTGGAATGAGCAGTTCTTC. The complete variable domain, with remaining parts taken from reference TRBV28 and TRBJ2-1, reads DVKVTQSSRYLVKRTGEKVFLECVQDMDHENMFWYRQDPGLGLRLIYFSYDVKMKEKGDIPEGYSVSREKKERFSLILESASTNQTSMYLCASSLGWNEQFFGPGTRLTVL.

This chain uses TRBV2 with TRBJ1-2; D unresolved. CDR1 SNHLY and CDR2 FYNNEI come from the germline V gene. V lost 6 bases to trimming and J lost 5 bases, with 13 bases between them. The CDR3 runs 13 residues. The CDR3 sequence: CASRPENWYGYTF. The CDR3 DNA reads TGTGCCAGCAGACCAGAGAACTGGTATGGCTACACCTTC.

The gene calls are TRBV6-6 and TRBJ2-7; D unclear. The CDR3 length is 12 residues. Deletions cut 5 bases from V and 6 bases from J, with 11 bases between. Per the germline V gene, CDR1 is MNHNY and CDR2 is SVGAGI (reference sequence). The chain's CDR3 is CASSPGSSEQYF. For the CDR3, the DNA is TGTGCCAGCAGTCCCGGGTCCAGCGAGCAGTACTTC.

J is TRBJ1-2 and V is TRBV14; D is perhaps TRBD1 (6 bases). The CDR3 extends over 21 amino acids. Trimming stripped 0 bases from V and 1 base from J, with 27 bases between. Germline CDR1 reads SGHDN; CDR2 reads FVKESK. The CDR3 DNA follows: TGTGCCAGCAGCCAAGATAAACGCGGGCCGGGGGCAAGGATCCTTAACTATGGCTACACCTTC. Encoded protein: CASSQDKRGPGARILNYGYTF.

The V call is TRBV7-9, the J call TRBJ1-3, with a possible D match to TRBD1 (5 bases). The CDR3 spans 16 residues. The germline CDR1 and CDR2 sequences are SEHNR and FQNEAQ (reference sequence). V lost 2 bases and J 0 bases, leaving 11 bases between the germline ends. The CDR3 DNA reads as TGTGCCAGCAGCTTAAGTTCTGGGGGCTCTGGAAACACCATATATTTT. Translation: CASSLSSGGSGNTIYF.

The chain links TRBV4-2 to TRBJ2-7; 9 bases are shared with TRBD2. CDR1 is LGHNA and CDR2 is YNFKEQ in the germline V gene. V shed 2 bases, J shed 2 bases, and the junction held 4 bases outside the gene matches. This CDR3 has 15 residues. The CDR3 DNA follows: TGTGCCAGCAGCCAAATTAGCGGGAGCGCCTACGAGCAGTACTTC. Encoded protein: CASSQISGSAYEQYF.

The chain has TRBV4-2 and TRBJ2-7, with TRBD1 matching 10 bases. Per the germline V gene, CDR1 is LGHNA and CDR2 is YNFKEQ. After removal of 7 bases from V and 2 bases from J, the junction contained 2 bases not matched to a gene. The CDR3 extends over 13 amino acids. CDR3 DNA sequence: TGTGCCAGCAAGGACAGGGGGGCCTACGAGCAGTACTTC. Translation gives CASKDRGAYEQYF.

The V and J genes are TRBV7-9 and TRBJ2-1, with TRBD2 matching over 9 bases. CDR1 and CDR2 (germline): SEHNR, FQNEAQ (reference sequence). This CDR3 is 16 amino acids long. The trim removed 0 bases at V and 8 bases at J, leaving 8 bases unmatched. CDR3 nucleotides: TGTGCCAGCAGCTTAGCTAGCGGGAGTATGGAGCATGAGCAGTTCTTC. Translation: CASSLASGSMEHEQFF.

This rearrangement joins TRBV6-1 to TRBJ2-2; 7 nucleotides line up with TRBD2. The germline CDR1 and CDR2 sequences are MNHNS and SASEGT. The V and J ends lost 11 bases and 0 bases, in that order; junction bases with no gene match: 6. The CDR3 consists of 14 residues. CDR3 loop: CASERGANTGELFF. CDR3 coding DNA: TGTGCCTCCGAGCGGGGTGCGAACACCGGGGAGCTGTTTTTT.

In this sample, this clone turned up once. The CDR3 spells CASSTGLAGGKDTQYF. In DNA, the CDR3 is TGTGCCAGCAGCACGGGACTAGCGGGGGGGAAAGATACGCAGTATTTT. The J gene is TRBJ2-3, the V gene TRBV11-3; 16 bases fit TRBD2. The length of the CDR3 is 16 residues. Germline-derived CDR1 and CDR2 are SGHNT and YENEEA. Trimming took 5 bases from V and 5 from J; bases not matched to a gene: 4.

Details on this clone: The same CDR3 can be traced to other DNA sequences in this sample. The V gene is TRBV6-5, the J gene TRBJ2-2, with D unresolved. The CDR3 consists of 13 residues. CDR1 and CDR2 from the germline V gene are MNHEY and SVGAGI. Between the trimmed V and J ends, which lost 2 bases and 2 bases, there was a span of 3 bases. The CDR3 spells CASSYPNTGELFF. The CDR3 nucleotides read TGTGCCAGCAGTTACCCAAACACCGGGGAGCTGTTTTTT.

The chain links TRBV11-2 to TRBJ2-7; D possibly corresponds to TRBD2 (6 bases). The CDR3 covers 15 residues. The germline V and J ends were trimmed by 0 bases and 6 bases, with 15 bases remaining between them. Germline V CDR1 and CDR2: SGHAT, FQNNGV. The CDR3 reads CASSLEGTAFGEQYF. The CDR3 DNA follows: TGTGCCAGCAGCTTAGAAGGGACTGCCTTCGGCGAGCAGTACTTC.

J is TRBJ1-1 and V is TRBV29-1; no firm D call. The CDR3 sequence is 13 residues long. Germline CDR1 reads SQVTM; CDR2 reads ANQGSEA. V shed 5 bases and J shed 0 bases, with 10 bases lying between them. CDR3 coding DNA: TGCAGCGTTTTAAGGACGTTGAACACTGAAGCTTTCTTT. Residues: CSVLRTLNTEAFF.

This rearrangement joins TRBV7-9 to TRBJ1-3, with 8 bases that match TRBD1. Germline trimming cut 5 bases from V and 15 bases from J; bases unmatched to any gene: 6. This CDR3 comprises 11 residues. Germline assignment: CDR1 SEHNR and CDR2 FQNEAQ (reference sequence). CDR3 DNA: TGTGCCAGCAGCCGAAACAGGGGGGGATATTTT. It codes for CASSRNRGGYF.